The clone carrying this T cell receptor beta chain was seen a single time. Antigen specificity is unknown. A clone one base away is much larger, so this may be a read error. The sample comes from a study of regulatory T cells in long-lasting Graves disease. Study-level background: Recently diagnosed Graves' patients had received antithyroid drugs for under 3 months. Study conclusions and caveats: Persistent disease preferred TRBV28, TRBJ1-2 and TRBJ2-5; new disease, TRBV20-1 and TRBJ2-1.

Time point indicated: newly diagnosed GD, antithyroid drugs for less than 3 months. Researchers made the TCR library from RNA that was extracted from PBMCs. Arm-PCR with iRepertoire HTBI primers amplified the CDR3 regions for these TCR beta libraries. One entry per CDR3 protein results from TCRdb running MiXCR on the multiplex PCR reads. The sample carries 350,000 to 400,000 distinct CDR3 sequences, around 16% recorded once. This CDR3 is built from 11 residues. The V gene's germline CDR1 is SGHRS and CDR2 YFSETQ. These data also featured in a second study, about T cells in Graves' hyperthyroidism and ophthalmopathy.

The TCR comes from a woman aged 18 to 35 with Graves disease. The rearrangement uses TRBV5-1 and TRBJ1-2; D perhaps matches TRBD1 (5 bases). Sequences were derived from peripheral blood mononuclear cells (PBMCs), sampled at new diagnosis, from a patient treated with antithyroid drugs. CDR3 sequence: CASSGAVGYAF. The CDR3 nucleotides read TGCGCCAGCAGCGGGGCCGTAGGCTACGCCTTC. Full variable domain (outside the CDR3, taken from reference TRBV5-1 and TRBJ1-2): KAGVTQTPRYLIKTRGQQVTLSCSPISGHRSVSWYQQTPGQGLQFLFEYFSETQRNKGNFPGRFSGRQFSNSRSEMNVSTLELGDSALYLCASSGAVGYAFGSGTRLTVV.